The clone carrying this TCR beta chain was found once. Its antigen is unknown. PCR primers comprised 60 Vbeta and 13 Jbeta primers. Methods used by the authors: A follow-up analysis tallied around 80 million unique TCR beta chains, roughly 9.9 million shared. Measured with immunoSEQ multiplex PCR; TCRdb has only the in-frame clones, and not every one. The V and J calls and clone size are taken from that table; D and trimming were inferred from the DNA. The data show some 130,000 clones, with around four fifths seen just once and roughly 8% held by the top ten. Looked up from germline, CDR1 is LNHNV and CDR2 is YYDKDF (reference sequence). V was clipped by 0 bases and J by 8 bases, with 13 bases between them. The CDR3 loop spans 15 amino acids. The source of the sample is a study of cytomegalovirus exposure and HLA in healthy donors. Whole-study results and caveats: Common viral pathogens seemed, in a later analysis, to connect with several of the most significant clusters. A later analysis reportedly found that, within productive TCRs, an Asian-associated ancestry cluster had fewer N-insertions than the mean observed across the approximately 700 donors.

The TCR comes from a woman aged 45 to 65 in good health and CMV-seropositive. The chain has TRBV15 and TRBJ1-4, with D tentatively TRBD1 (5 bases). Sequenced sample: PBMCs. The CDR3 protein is CATSREKGKGEKLFF. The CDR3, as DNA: TGTGCCACCAGCAGAGAGAAGGGGAAAGGGGAAAAACTGTTTTTT.